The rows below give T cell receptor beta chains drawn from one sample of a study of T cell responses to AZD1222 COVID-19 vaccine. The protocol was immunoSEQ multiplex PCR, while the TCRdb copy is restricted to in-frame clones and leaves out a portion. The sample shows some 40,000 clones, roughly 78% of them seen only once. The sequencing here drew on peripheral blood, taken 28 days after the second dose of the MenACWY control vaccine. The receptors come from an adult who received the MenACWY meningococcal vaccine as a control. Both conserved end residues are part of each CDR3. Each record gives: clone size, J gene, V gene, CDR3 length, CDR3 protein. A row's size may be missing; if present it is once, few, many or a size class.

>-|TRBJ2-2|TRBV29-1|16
CSVEDWRGRNTGELFF
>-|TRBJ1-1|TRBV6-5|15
CAISQKDGLNTEAFF
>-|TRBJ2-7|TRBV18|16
CASSPGGASRAYEQYF
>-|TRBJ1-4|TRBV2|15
CASRRGTGVNEKLFF
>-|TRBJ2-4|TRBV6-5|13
CASSSDWKNIQYF
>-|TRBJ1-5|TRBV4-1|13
CASSQVWDQPQHF
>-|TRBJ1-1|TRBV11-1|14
CASSFTGRTSEAFF
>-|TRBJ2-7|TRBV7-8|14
CASSPRTGEGEQYF
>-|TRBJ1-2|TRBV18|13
CASSPRRDSGYTF
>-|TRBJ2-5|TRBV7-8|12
CASSPVGETQYF
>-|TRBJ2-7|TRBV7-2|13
CASSNVADYEQYF
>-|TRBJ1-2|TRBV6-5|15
CASSSTRDRTYGYTF
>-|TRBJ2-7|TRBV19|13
CASMEQGGYEQYF
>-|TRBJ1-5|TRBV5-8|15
CASSVNQGPGKPQHF
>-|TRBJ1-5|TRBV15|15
CATSIGSYSNQPQHF
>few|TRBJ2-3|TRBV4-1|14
CASSQGVGTDTQYF
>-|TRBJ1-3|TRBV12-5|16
CASGFYGEDSGNTIYF
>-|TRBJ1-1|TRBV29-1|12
CSVEGTYTEAFF
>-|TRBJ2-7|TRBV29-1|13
CSVELRTRAEQYF
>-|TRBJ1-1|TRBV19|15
CASSRTGNPNTEAFF
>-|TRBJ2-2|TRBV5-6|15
CASSPGGVGTGELFF
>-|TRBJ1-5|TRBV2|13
CASSANTDQPQHF
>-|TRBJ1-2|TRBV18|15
CASSPIPTGGVGYTF
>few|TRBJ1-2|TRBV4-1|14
CASSHMGQGGGYTF
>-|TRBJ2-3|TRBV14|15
CASSRTRALHYTQYF
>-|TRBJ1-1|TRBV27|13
CASSFRGPGRAFF
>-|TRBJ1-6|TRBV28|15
CASSASTGRDSPLHF
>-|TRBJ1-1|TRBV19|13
CASSIKRGTEAFF
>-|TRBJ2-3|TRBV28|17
CASSRWTGMLGTDTQYF
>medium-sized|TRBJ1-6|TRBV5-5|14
CASSQQGEVSPLHF
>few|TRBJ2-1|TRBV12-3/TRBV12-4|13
CASSLRARHEQFF
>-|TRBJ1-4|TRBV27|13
CASSDGAEQKLFF
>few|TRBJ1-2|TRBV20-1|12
CSASNAALGYTF
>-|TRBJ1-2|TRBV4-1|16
CASSQENTGTNYGYTF
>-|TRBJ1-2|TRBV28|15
CASSITLQGSRGYTF
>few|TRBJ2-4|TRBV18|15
CASSAGQGWKNIQYF
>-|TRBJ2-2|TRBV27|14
CASSFLGIGGELFF
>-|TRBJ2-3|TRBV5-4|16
CASSLGAGGPPDTQYF
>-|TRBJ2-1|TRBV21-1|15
CAGKLGLAGANEQFF
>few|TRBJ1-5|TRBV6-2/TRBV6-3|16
CASSYPGTVSNQPQHF
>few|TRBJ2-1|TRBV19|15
CASSTPEVNYNEQFF
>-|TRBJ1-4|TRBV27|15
CASRGQGGWGEKLFF
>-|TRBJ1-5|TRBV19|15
CASKLQGIRNQPQHF
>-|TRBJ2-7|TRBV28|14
CASSYEGAVYEQYF
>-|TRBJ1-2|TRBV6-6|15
CASSPGTVSGYGYTF
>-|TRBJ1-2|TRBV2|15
CASSLTGRGSYGYTF
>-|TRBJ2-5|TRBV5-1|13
CASSGGLQETQYF
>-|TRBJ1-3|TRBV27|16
CASSLLGPEDGNTIYF
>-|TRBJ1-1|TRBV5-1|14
CASSLKRHPAEAFF
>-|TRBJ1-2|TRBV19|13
CASSHGTAYGYTF
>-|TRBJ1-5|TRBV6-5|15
CASSIPSFSNQPQHF
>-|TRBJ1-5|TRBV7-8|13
CASSLTGDQPQHF
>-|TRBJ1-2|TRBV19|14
CASSRVGPNYGYTF
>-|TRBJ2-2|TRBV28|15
CASISLPSNTGELFF
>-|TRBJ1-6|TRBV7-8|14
CASSLVESNSPLHF